Listed below are T cell receptor beta chains from one sample, sequenced in a study of CD4 and CD8 cells across lung adenocarcinoma regions. Using its own MiXCR run on the PCR reads, TCRdb lists one record per CDR3 protein. This repertoire shows 9,000 to 15,000 distinct CDR3 sequences, approximately 50% found once; its top ten account for 25% to 35%. The sample was CD8+ T cells from the center of a lung tumor. Source of these receptors: a female donor with lung adenocarcinoma. The CD4 and CD8 labels of this study may be unreliable. Each CDR3 is given with its conserved first and last residue. Fields, in order: clone size, V gene, CDR3 length, J gene, D gene, CDR3 protein, CDR3 DNA. A D gene is named only where the DNA matches it firmly. Not every row has a clone size; where given, it reads once, few, many or a size class.

clone size: NA; V gene: TRBV6-1; CDR3 length: 13; J gene: TRBJ2-3; D gene: NA; CDR3 protein: CASRRDGTDTQYF; CDR3 DNA: TGTGCCAGCCGACGGGACGGCACAGATACGCAGTATTTT
clone size: NA; V gene: TRBV25-1; CDR3 length: 15; J gene: TRBJ1-1; D gene: NA; CDR3 protein: CASSENRDWNTEAFF; CDR3 DNA: TGTGCCAGCAGTGAAAACCGGGACTGGAACACTGAAGCTTTCTTT
clone size: NA; V gene: TRBV6-1; CDR3 length: 13; J gene: TRBJ2-3; D gene: NA; CDR3 protein: CASKISSTDTQYF; CDR3 DNA: TGTGCCAGCAAGATCTCTAGCACAGATACGCAGTATTTT
clone size: NA; V gene: TRBV27; CDR3 length: 15; J gene: TRBJ2-1; D gene: TRBD1; CDR3 protein: CASSRIGQGAYEQFF; CDR3 DNA: TGTGCCAGCAGTAGAATAGGACAGGGGGCGTATGAGCAGTTCTTC
clone size: medium-sized; V gene: TRBV6-1; CDR3 length: 15; J gene: TRBJ2-7; D gene: TRBD2; CDR3 protein: CASSEISGGDYEQYF; CDR3 DNA: TGTGCCAGCAGTGAAATTAGCGGGGGAGACTACGAGCAGTACTTC
clone size: NA; V gene: TRBV7-6; CDR3 length: 15; J gene: TRBJ2-1; D gene: NA; CDR3 protein: CASSQRTGTANEQFF; CDR3 DNA: TGTGCCAGCAGCCAACGCACCGGGACTGCGAATGAGCAGTTCTTC
clone size: few; V gene: TRBV4-1; CDR3 length: 13; J gene: TRBJ2-7; D gene: NA; CDR3 protein: CASSQVGQYEQYF; CDR3 DNA: TGCGCCAGCAGCCAAGTCGGGCAATACGAGCAGTACTTC
clone size: NA; V gene: TRBV6-1; CDR3 length: 19; J gene: TRBJ2-5; D gene: TRBD2; CDR3 protein: CASRDPGGGLRRDQETQYF; CDR3 DNA: TGTGCCAGCAGAGATCCGGGGGGGGGCTTAAGACGCGACCAAGAGACCCAGTACTTC
clone size: NA; V gene: TRBV10-3; CDR3 length: 14; J gene: TRBJ2-5; D gene: NA; CDR3 protein: CAGRGGRDQETQYF; CDR3 DNA: TGTGCGGGGCGAGGGGGACGTGACCAAGAGACGCAGTACTTC
clone size: once; V gene: TRBV6-5; CDR3 length: 15; J gene: TRBJ2-3; D gene: TRBD2; CDR3 protein: CASRFSGTSGNTQYF; CDR3 DNA: TGTGCCAGCAGATTCTCCGGGACTAGCGGCAATACGCAGTATTTT
clone size: once; V gene: TRBV6-1; CDR3 length: 13; J gene: TRBJ1-2; D gene: TRBD1; CDR3 protein: CASSEGTVYGYTF; CDR3 DNA: TGTGCCAGCAGTGAGGGGACAGTCTATGGCTACACCTTC
clone size: few; V gene: TRBV6-1; CDR3 length: 13; J gene: TRBJ2-1; D gene: NA; CDR3 protein: CASSANSRIRQFF; CDR3 DNA: TGTGCCAGCAGTGCGAACTCCCGAATTCGGCAGTTCTTC
clone size: NA; V gene: TRBV6-1; CDR3 length: 13; J gene: TRBJ2-1; D gene: NA; CDR3 protein: CASFAPAGSEQFF; CDR3 DNA: TGTGCCAGCTTCGCACCCGCCGGCAGTGAGCAGTTCTTC
clone size: few; V gene: TRBV30; CDR3 length: 13; J gene: TRBJ2-7; D gene: NA; CDR3 protein: CAWSVLHPYEQYF; CDR3 DNA: TGTGCCTGGAGTGTACTACACCCCTACGAGCAGTACTTC
clone size: medium-sized; V gene: TRBV25-1; CDR3 length: 14; J gene: TRBJ2-5; D gene: TRBD1; CDR3 protein: CASSSTGGKETQYF; CDR3 DNA: TGTGCCAGCAGTTCGACAGGGGGTAAAGAGACCCAGTACTTC
clone size: few; V gene: TRBV20-1; CDR3 length: 20; J gene: TRBJ2-3; D gene: NA; CDR3 protein: CSARDPFGSARGRSTDTQYF; CDR3 DNA: TGCAGTGCTAGAGATCCGTTCGGCAGCGCCAGAGGGCGTAGCACAGATACGCAGTATTTT